The 28 T cell receptor beta chains below come from one sample, sequenced in a study of shared clonotypes between healthy human individuals. Positive CCR7 selection of CD45RO-negative cells yielded the naive CD8 cells, and terminally differentiated effector memory CD45RA+ cells were excluded. Profiling relied on immunoSEQ multiplex PCR, and the TCRdb table lists in-frame clones only, not all of them. Among hundreds of thousands of clones listed, around 96% were seen once. The sequenced sample was naive CD8+ T cells sorted from blood. These receptors were obtained from a woman in her 30s in good health.

The chain carries TRBV6-1 and TRBJ1-2, with 7 bases lining up with TRBD1. After removal of 8 bases from V and 2 bases from J, the junction contained 8 bases not matched to a gene. CDR3 length: 14 residues. Germline V lookup: CDR1 MNHNS, CDR2 SASEGT. Here the CDR3 DNA reads TGTGCCAGCGGACGGGACAGCTTAAACTATGGCTACACCTTC. As protein: CASGRDSLNYGYTF.

The chain joins TRBV5-4 to TRBJ2-7; D is undetermined. This CDR3 contains 14 residues. CDR1 and CDR2 (germline): SGHNT, YYREEE (reference sequence). V was cut by 0 bases and J by 0 bases, with 7 bases left in between. The CDR3 loop reads CASSLGWNSYEQYF. The CDR3 DNA sequence: TGTGCCAGCAGCTTGGGCTGGAACTCCTACGAGCAGTACTTC. Variable domain in full (rest from reference TRBV5-4 and TRBJ2-7): ETGVTQSPTHLIKTRGQQVTLRCSSQSGHNTVSWYQQALGQGPQFIFQYYREEENGRGNFPPRFSGLQFPNYSSELNVNALELDDSALYLCASSLGWNSYEQYFGPGTRLTVT.

The chain links TRBV4-1 to TRBJ1-4, with D uncertain. CDR1 MGHRA and CDR2 YSYEKL come from the germline V gene. V lost 2 bases and J 7 bases, leaving 8 bases between the germline ends. CDR3 length: 13 amino acids. The CDR3 bases are TGCGCCAGCAGCCAACTATTGGGTGAAAAACTGTTTTTT. Translation gives CASSQLLGEKLFF.

This chain joins TRBV7-8 and TRBJ1-2; no clear D. The CDR3 is 15 residues long. Germline CDR1 SGHVS, CDR2 FQNEAQ. V was cut by 5 bases and J by 8 bases, with 21 bases left in between. CDR3 residues: CASSAYTILIGGYTF. The CDR3, as DNA: TGTGCCAGCAGCGCATACACGATACTCATAGGCGGCTACACCTTC.

This chain links TRBV6-5 with TRBJ2-5; possibly TRBD1 or TRBD2 for D (5 bases each). The CDR3 covers 15 residues. The V and J ends lost 6 bases and 5 bases respectively, with 19 bases between them. Germline CDR1 reads MNHEY; CDR2 reads SVGAGI. The CDR3 sequence is CASRDERDPWETQYF. CDR3 DNA: TGTGCCAGCAGGGACGAACGGGACCCCTGGGAGACCCAGTACTTC.

Comments on this clone: This CDR3 is also generated by other DNA sequences in the sample. The rearrangement uses TRBV5-1 and TRBJ2-7; D ambiguous. Germline V CDR1 and CDR2: SGHRS, YFSETQ. V was pared by 0 bases and J by 2 bases, with 6 bases between. The CDR3 runs 13 residues. The chain's CDR3 is CASSLGRTYEQYF. DNA for the CDR3: TGCGCCAGCAGCTTGGGCAGGACCTACGAGCAGTACTTC.

This sequence joins TRBV6-5 and TRBJ2-7; D not resolved. The CDR3 covers 15 residues. CDR1 is MNHEY and CDR2 is SVGAGI in the germline V gene. With 0 bases removed from V and 0 bases from J, the gap between germline ends came to 9 bases. The CDR3 loop is CASSYSFESSYEQYF. CDR3 nucleotide sequence: TGTGCCAGCAGTTACTCGTTTGAGAGCTCCTACGAGCAGTACTTC.

The chain couples TRBV18 to TRBJ2-7, with 9 nucleotides matching TRBD2. The CDR3 loop spans 16 amino acids. Looked up from germline, CDR1 is KGHSH and CDR2 is LQKENI. Trimming at V came to 3 bases and at J to 3 bases, leaving 9 bases not matched to a gene. The DNA for the CDR3 is TGTGCCAGCTCACCCATCCCAGCTAGCGGGAACTACGAGCAGTACTTC. Translation gives CASSPIPASGNYEQYF.

The J gene is TRBJ1-4, the V gene TRBV4-2; possible D gene TRBD1, 6 bases. Between the trimmed V and J ends, which lost 5 bases and 2 bases, there was a span of 9 bases. The CDR3 runs to 14 residues. Germline assignment: CDR1 LGHNA and CDR2 YNFKEQ. The CDR3 sequence: CASSTGMTNEKLFF. The CDR3 DNA reads as TGTGCCAGCAGCACAGGGATGACTAATGAAAAACTGTTTTTT.

The genes are TRBV10-3 and TRBJ2-2, with D uncertain. Germline V gives CDR1 ENHRY, CDR2 SYGVKD. This CDR3 comprises 12 residues. V was cut by 6 bases and J by 10 bases, with 12 bases left in between. CDR3 in amino acids: CAIRTPMEELFF. CDR3 DNA: TGTGCCATCAGGACCCCAATGGAGGAGCTGTTTTTT.

The chain is built from TRBV5-3 and TRBJ1-5; the D is unclear. TRBV5-3 is designated an ORF whose function remains uncertain. Trimming left V 4 bases short and J 4 bases short, with 15 bases between. This CDR3 has 15 residues. This chain's CDR3 is CARSTGGVRNQPQHF. The DNA for the CDR3 is TGTGCCAGAAGCACTGGCGGGGTCCGGAATCAGCCCCAGCATTTT.

The CDR3 spells CASSPGTGEAFF. The DNA of the CDR3 is TGTGCCAGCAGTCCAGGGACAGGTGAAGCTTTCTTT. The chain is built from TRBV27 and TRBJ1-1; TRBD1 aligns across 8 bases. After removal of 5 bases from V and 7 bases from J, the junction contained 3 bases not matched to a gene. The CDR3 is 12 amino acids. Per germline, CDR1 MNHEY and CDR2 SMNVEV (reference sequence).

This rearrangement joins TRBV12-5 to TRBJ2-1; 9 bases line up with TRBD2. There are 21 residues in the CDR3. Germline V gene sequence: CDR1 LGHNT, CDR2 FRNRAP. The ends lost 2 bases at V and 2 bases at J; junction bases unmatched: 19. The CDR3 region has the DNA TGTGCTAGTGGTTTGTCCGTGTCTGGACTAGCGCCCGAAACCGCCTACAATGAGCAGTTCTTC. This codes for CASGLSVSGLAPETAYNEQFF. The whole variable domain, filled in from reference TRBV12-5 and TRBJ2-1, reads DARVTQTPRHKVTEMGQEVTMRCQPILGHNTVFWYRQTMMQGLELLAYFRNRAPLDDSGMPKDRFSAEMPDATLATLKIQPSEPRDSAVYFCASGLSVSGLAPETAYNEQFFGPGTRLTVL.

CDR3 DNA: TGTGCCAGCAGCTTCCCAGGGACTAACTATGGCTACACCTTC. This codes for CASSFPGTNYGYTF. The V gene is TRBV5-8, the J gene TRBJ1-2; tentatively, D is TRBD1 (5 bases). This CDR3 contains 14 residues. Per the germline V gene, CDR1 is SGHTS and CDR2 is YDEGEE. Trimming left V 2 bases short and J 0 bases short, with 8 bases between.

The rearrangement joins TRBV5-5 to TRBJ2-7; 10 nucleotides line up with TRBD1. Germline CDR1 and CDR2: SGHKS and YYEKEE (reference sequence). V was clipped by 3 bases and J by 2 bases; unmatched bases: 2. The CDR3 is 14 amino acids. CDR3 in amino acids: CASSWDRGPYEQYF. The CDR3 bases are TGTGCCAGCAGCTGGGACAGGGGACCCTACGAGCAGTACTTC. Combining the CDR3 with reference TRBV5-5 and TRBJ2-7 gives the whole variable domain DAGVTQSPTHLIKTRGQQVTLRCSPISGHKSVSWYQQVLGQGPQFIFQYYEKEERGRGNFPDRFSARQFPNYSSELNVNALLLGDSALYLCASSWDRGPYEQYFGPGTRLTVT.

The J gene is TRBJ1-1, the V gene TRBV25-1; D gene ambiguous. V dropped 1 base and J dropped 4 bases, with 4 bases sitting between them. Per germline, CDR1 MGHDK and CDR2 SYGVNS. This CDR3 has 12 residues. The DNA of the CDR3 is TGTGCCAGCAGTGAATGGGCCACTGAAGCTTTCTTT. Translation gives CASSEWATEAFF.

This chain joins TRBV5-8 and TRBJ2-7, with 8 bases that match TRBD1. The CDR3 spans 16 residues. J was trimmed by 3 bases and V by 2 bases; bases with no gene match: 10. Germline V gives CDR1 SGHTS, CDR2 YDEGEE. CDR3 amino acids: CASSFPPRQGNYEQYF. CDR3 coding DNA: TGTGCCAGCAGCTTCCCACCGCGACAGGGGAACTACGAGCAGTACTTC.

This chain connects TRBV27 to TRBJ2-1, with 8 bases identical to TRBD2. The CDR3 sequence is 14 residues long. Trimming removed 6 bases from V and 7 bases from J; junction bases left unmatched: 8. Germline-derived CDR1 and CDR2 are MNHEY and SMNVEV (reference sequence). The CDR3 nucleotides are TGTGCCAGCAGAGGGACTAGGGGGGAAAATGAGCAGTTCTTC. This sequence encodes CASRGTRGENEQFF.

The CDR3 loop is CASSVGGKGSSGNTIYF. CDR3 coding DNA: TGTGCCAGCAGCGTAGGCGGGAAGGGGTCGTCTGGAAACACCATATATTTT. V usage is TRBV9 and J usage is TRBJ1-3; possible D gene TRBD1, 5 bases. Germline CDR1 reads SGDLS; CDR2 reads YYNGEE. This CDR3 spans 17 amino acids. Trimming took off 0 bases at V and 1 base at J, with 14 bases between the two ends. The complete variable domain, with remaining parts taken from reference TRBV9 and TRBJ1-3, reads DSGVTQTPKHLITATGQRVTLRCSPRSGDLSVYWYQQSLDQGLQFLIQYYNGEERAKGNILERFSAQQFPDLHSELNLSSLELGDSALYFCASSVGGKGSSGNTIYFGEGSWLTVV.

This chain links TRBV19 with TRBJ2-7; the D gene is possibly TRBD2 (7 bases). This CDR3 has 13 residues. With 10 bases removed from V and 0 bases from J, the gap between germline ends came to 13 bases. Germline V gene data show CDR1 as LNHDA and CDR2 as SQIVND (reference sequence). CDR3 in DNA: TGTGCCACGAGGGGGGGAATCTCCTACGAGCAGTACTTC. This translates into CATRGGISYEQYF.

The chain has TRBV28 and TRBJ1-5; no reliable D call. This CDR3 comprises 13 residues. Germline V gene lookup returns CDR1 MDHEN and CDR2 SYDVKM. Deletions cut 6 bases from V and 5 bases from J, with 11 bases between. The CDR3 is CASRADGYQPQHF. Written as DNA, the CDR3 is TGTGCCAGCAGGGCGGACGGGTATCAGCCCCAGCATTTT.

The J gene is TRBJ2-1, the V gene TRBV7-9; D not certain. The ends were cut back, 1 base at V and 9 bases at J, with 4 bases in the middle. There are 11 residues in the CDR3. Germline V gene lookup returns CDR1 SEHNR and CDR2 FQNEAQ (reference sequence). The CDR3 bases are TGTGCCAGCAGCTTAGACCTTGAGCAGTTCTTC. Protein sequence: CASSLDLEQFF.

This chain uses TRBV27 with TRBJ1-2; D is ambiguous. This CDR3 comprises 16 residues. Between the trimmed V and J ends, which lost 9 bases and 3 bases, there was a span of 23 bases. Germline V gene data show CDR1 as MNHEY and CDR2 as SMNVEV (reference sequence). CDR3 amino acids: CASKPTAEYVHYGYTF. Written as DNA, the CDR3 is TGTGCCAGTAAACCCACCGCAGAATATGTTCACTATGGCTACACCTTC.

The V and J genes are TRBV28 and TRBJ2-7; D is uncertain. The V gene lost 6 bases and the J gene lost 0 bases, with 18 bases spanning the gap. CDR1 and CDR2 (germline): MDHEN, SYDVKM. The CDR3 covers 16 residues. The CDR3, as DNA: TGTGCCAGCAGCAGTCAGGACCGAGCCTCCTCCTACGAGCAGTACTTC. Its protein is CASSSQDRASSYEQYF.

J is TRBJ2-7 and V is TRBV19, with 8 bases identical to TRBD1. The V segment lost 5 bases and the J segment 6 bases; nucleotides outside the gene matches: 6. This CDR3 contains 13 residues. From germline, CDR1 is LNHDA and CDR2 SQIVND (reference sequence). The CDR3, as DNA: TGTGCCAGTAGTTGGGACAGGAGCGGCGAGCAGTACTTC. This translates into CASSWDRSGEQYF.

The CDR3 bases are TGTGCCAGCAGCGTAGAGCAGGGGAAACCGAACACTGAAGCTTTCTTT. It translates to CASSVEQGKPNTEAFF. This chain uses TRBV9 with TRBJ1-1, with D perhaps matching TRBD1 (6 bases). The CDR3 spans 16 residues. Germline CDR1 reads SGDLS; CDR2 reads YYNGEE. V gave up 0 bases and J gave up 1 base, with 13 bases separating them.

The chain is built from TRBV19 and TRBJ1-1; D gene unclear. Trimming removed 8 bases at V and 0 bases at J, with 13 bases between. The CDR3 contains 14 residues. Germline V gene lookup returns CDR1 LNHDA and CDR2 SQIVND (reference sequence). The CDR3, as DNA: TGTGCCAGTGCGGATTGGGGAATGAACACTGAAGCTTTCTTT. Amino acid sequence: CASADWGMNTEAFF.

The DNA for the CDR3 is TGTGCCAGCATCTTCGGGGGGCAAGGCGGTCATGAGCAGTTCTTC. It is translated as CASIFGGQGGHEQFF. The rearrangement uses TRBV28 and TRBJ2-1; a possible D gene is TRBD2 (7 bases). V was clipped by 7 bases and J by 8 bases, with 21 bases between them. The CDR3 is 15 residues long. Germline CDR1 and CDR2: MDHEN and SYDVKM.